The clone carrying this T cell receptor (beta chain) was seen more than once but under ten times. Its antigen remains unidentified. The sorted Tregs were CD4+CD25+CD127-/low cells. Full-length variable regions came from constant-region reverse primers plus semi-nested Nested Universal Primer A PCR. TCRdb re-called the 5' RACE reads through MiXCR, storing one row per CDR3 protein. The data contain approximately 57,000 distinct CDR3 sequences, less than 25% of them singletons. Whole-study findings and limits: In terms of TCR gene usage, tumor memory CD4+ T cells clustered together with blood and lymph node memory CD4+ cells, as well as with lymph node naive CD4+ cells. Tumor Tregs overlapped most with tumor, then blood, naive CD4+ cells.

The TCR comes from a female donor with breast cancer. The sequencing input was tumor-infiltrating Tregs sorted from the breast tumor.

The CDR3 is CASSLAGLPSGYEQYF. CDR3 DNA: TGTGCCAGCAGCTTGGCAGGGTTACCCTCTGGCTACGAGCAGTACTTC. This chain uses TRBV7-9 with TRBJ2-7; weak D call: TRBD1 (5 bases). The CDR3 is made up of 16 amino acids. Between the trimmed V and J ends, which lost 3 bases and 3 bases, there was a span of 18 bases. Germline lookup yields CDR1 SEHNR and CDR2 FQNEAQ (reference sequence).